These T cell receptor beta chains were read from a single sample in a study of TIL therapy for anti-PD-1-resistant metastatic lung cancer. Assay used: immunoSEQ multiplex PCR; TCRdb lists only in-frame clones, some missing. The sample has approximately 47,000 clones, 80% to 90% seen once. The sample consisted of blood, taken at baseline. These receptors were obtained from a person aged 25 to 85 with non-small cell lung cancer. Each CDR3 is given with its conserved first and last residue. Fields, in order: V gene, clone size, D gene, J gene, CDR3 DNA, CDR3 protein. D genes are given only for firm matches. Where a row states a size, it is once, few, many or the class of an expanded clone; other rows omit it.

TRBV4-3	.	TRBD2	TRBJ2-1	TGCGCCAGCAGCCAACGAGTTCCGGGACTAGCGGGGGACAATGAGCAGTTCTTC	CASSQRVPGLAGDNEQFF
TRBV28	.	.	TRBJ2-3	TGTGCCAGCAGTTACCTGGGTCTCGTTCAGTATTTT	CASSYLGLVQYF
TRBV5-1	.	TRBD1	TRBJ2-7	TGCGCCAGCAGCCTAGGACAGGGGTCCGAGCAGTACTTC	CASSLGQGSEQYF
TRBV27	.	.	TRBJ2-7	TGTGCCAGCAGTCATAAGCAGGGACTGAGCTCCTACGAGCAGTACTTC	CASSHKQGLSSYEQYF
TRBV24-1	.	.	TRBJ1-6	TGTGCCACCAGTGCGGGAAAGTTAAATTCACCCCTCCACTTT	CATSAGKLNSPLHF
TRBV5-1	.	.	TRBJ2-7	TGCGCCAGCAGCTTGGCCGGCGGTCAGGGGCTGAGGTACGAGCAGTACTTC	CASSLAGGQGLRYEQYF
TRBV7-2	.	TRBD2	TRBJ2-7	TGTGCCAGCAGCTTATTGGGCGGGGGTGTGTACGAGCAGTACTTC	CASSLLGGGVYEQYF
TRBV15	once	.	TRBJ1-6	TGTGCCACCAGCAGTCTCCAGGATCCCTATAATTCACCCCTCCACTTT	CATSSLQDPYNSPLHF
TRBV7-2	.	.	TRBJ1-4	TGTGCCAGCAGAATACAGTCTAATGAAAAACTGTTTTTT	CASRIQSNEKLFF
TRBV19	few	.	TRBJ1-2	TGTGCCAGTAGCACCTACGCCCGGGGGACGGGACTGCCCTATGGCTACACCTTC	CASSTYARGTGLPYGYTF
TRBV27	.	.	TRBJ1-1	TGTGCCAGCAGTTCGGGGATCATGAACACTGAAGCTTTCTTT	CASSSGIMNTEAFF